The clone carrying this T cell receptor beta chain was detected only a few times. Its antigen remains unidentified. The entry originates in a study of blood T cells in healthy people across ages. In the study overall: For every two T cells, template switching captured about one barcoded beta molecule.

General study results and limits: Diversity was higher, and naive CD4+ cells more numerous, in long-lived donors than in aged donors.

Healthy Caucasian individuals from Russia aged about 6 to 90 served as donors. Isolation per sample recovered at least 7 million PBMCs. V was shortened by 2 bases and J by 8 bases, with 7 bases between the two germline ends. In germline, CDR1 is SNHLY, CDR2 FYNNEI. The CDR3 runs to 12 residues. A second PCR, run for 7 to 11 cycles, used a sample-barcoded 5' primer plus a J-beta primer mix. TCRdb redid the calling of the 5' RACE reads with MiXCR, one entry per CDR3 protein. This table holds fewer than 1 million distinct CDR3 sequences, under 55% found once. This TCR was sampled from a man between 60 and 70 years old in good health. The chain is built from TRBV2 and TRBJ2-1, with TRBD2 as a possible D gene (5 bases). The specimen sequenced was blood. CDR3 residues: CASSEQRYEQFF. The CDR3 nucleotides read TGTGCCAGCAGTGAACAGCGGTATGAGCAGTTCTTC. The whole variable domain, filled in from reference TRBV2 and TRBJ2-1, reads EPEVTQTPSHQVTQMGQEVILRCVPISNHLYFYWYRQILGQKVEFLVSFYNNEISEKSEIFDDQFSVERPDGSNFTLKIRSTKLEDSAMYFCASSEQRYEQFFGPGTRLTVL.